The clone carrying this T cell receptor (beta chain) was counted a few times. CDR3 size: 12 residues. The germline V gene has CDR1 GTSNPN and CDR2 SVGIG (reference sequence). V lost 0 bases, J lost 5 bases, and 7 bases lay in between. A single record per CDR3 protein comes from TCRdb applying MiXCR to the RT-PCR reads. The table lists almost 700,000 distinct CDR3 sequences, more than 13% of them singletons. The TCR sequence derives from a female donor in good health, serving as a healthy control. The sequenced sample was memory CD4+ T cells from blood. The chain uses TRBV30 and TRBJ1-2; no reliable D call. The CDR3 is CAWSVTEYGYTF. The DNA of the CDR3 is TGTGCCTGGAGTGTAACAGAGTATGGCTACACCTTC.